This T cell receptor (beta chain) was profiled in a study of tissue T cells after allogeneic stem cell transplantation. The CDR3 is made up of 12 amino acids. Germline CDR1 SQVTM, CDR2 ANQGSEA. V lost 4 bases to trimming and J lost 11 bases; unmatched junction nucleotides: 10. Measured with immunoSEQ multiplex PCR; TCRdb has only the in-frame clones, and not every one. Seen here are roughly 630 clones, approximately 70% observed once, and the top ten hold roughly 20%. The sample consisted of duodenal tissue, taken at autopsy. The chain recombines TRBV29-1 with TRBJ1-1, with 7 bases fitting TRBD1. This sequence originates from a female patient between 40 and 75 years old with steroid-refractory graft-versus-host disease after an allogeneic stem cell transplant. Some of these T cells may belong to the graft donor. The CDR3 loop reads CSVGGTVKTAFF. For the CDR3, the DNA is TGCAGCGTTGGCGGGACAGTCAAAACTGCTTTCTTT.